In this sample, the clone carrying this TCR beta chain turned up many times. The sample comes from a study of human T cells and chemical hapten exposure. As for time point: patch test 3, about 24 weeks after DPC sensitization. The treatment: therapeutic diphenylcyclopropenone sensitization with weekly scalp DPC. TCRdb called the RACE reads again in MiXCR, with one record for every CDR3 protein. The table shows 28,000 or so distinct CDR3 sequences, with over 4.5% occurring only once. Trimming stripped 5 bases from V and 0 bases from J, with 17 bases between. CDR3 length: 17 residues. J is TRBJ1-5 and V is TRBV12-3 or TRBV12-4; the D gene is possibly TRBD1 (6 bases). The sequence was obtained from a man under 40 with alopecia areata. Some clones in this sample may be carry-over from other donors' samples. The sample in question was whole blood, obtained in connection with sensitization to the hapten diphenylcyclopropenone (DPC). CDR3 sequence (DNA): TGTGCCAGCAGTCCTCAACGTGGACAGCTTAGCAATCAGCCCCAGCATTTT. It codes for CASSPQRGQLSNQPQHF.